This T cell receptor beta chain stems from a study of blood T cell repertoires in COVID-19. Study context: From T cells, B-cell-depleted T cells, or PBMCs came the material, which was cDNA or gDNA.

The CDR3 spans 15 residues. The junction had 4 bases not matched to a gene; V was cut back by 3 bases and J by 3 bases. Germline V gives CDR1 SGHRS, CDR2 YFSETQ. Original handling: Amplifying reference gene primers gave estimates of nucleated cell counts. Assay used: immunoSEQ multiplex PCR; TCRdb lists only in-frame clones, some missing. V, J and clone size were drawn from that table, and D and trimming were deduced from the DNA. The data contain roughly 71,000 clones, about four fifths of them singletons. Sequenced sample: peripheral blood. This chain connects TRBV5-1 to TRBJ2-3, with TRBD1 matching 10 bases. The sequence was collected from a man between 65 and 85 years old who had recovered from COVID-19. The CDR3 loop reads CASSYPGQGTDTQYF. For the CDR3, the DNA is TGCGCCAGCAGCTACCCGGGACAGGGGACAGATACGCAGTATTTT.